These T cell receptor beta chains were read from a single sample in a study of regulatory T cells in long-lasting Graves disease. TCRdb re-derived calls from the multiplex PCR reads in MiXCR, one entry per CDR3 protein. The data contain about 440,000 distinct CDR3 sequences, less than 20% of them singletons. The same sample was also used in a study of T cells in Graves' hyperthyroidism and ophthalmopathy.

This material consisted of peripheral blood mononuclear cells (PBMCs), taken at new diagnosis, from a patient treated with antithyroid drugs. The receptors shown here come from a woman aged 18-29 years with Graves disease. Each CDR3 is given with its conserved first and last residue. The D gene is left open where the match is weak. Clone size is given for some rows only: seen once, a few or many times, or a class if the clone is expanded.

CDR3 length | D gene | J gene | V gene | clone size | CDR3 protein | CDR3 DNA
15 | TRBD2 | TRBJ2-7 | TRBV19 | few | CASSIATSGIYEQYF | TGTGCCAGTAGTATAGCCACTAGCGGAATATACGAGCAGTACTTC
15 | NA | TRBJ2-3 | TRBV6-5 | many | CASSYPGLHTDTQYF | TGTGCCAGCAGTTACCCGGGACTCCACACAGATACGCAGTATTTT
13 | TRBD2 | TRBJ2-7 | TRBV6-1 | many | CASSLAGGGEQYF | TGTGCCAGCAGTCTAGCGGGAGGCGGCGAGCAGTACTTC
14 | NA | TRBJ2-5 | TRBV7-7 | few | CASSLDPGTETQYF | TGTGCTAGCAGCTTAGACCCTGGAACTGAGACCCAGTACTTC
15 | NA | TRBJ1-2 | TRBV28 | many | CASSLSSRRLYGYTF | TGTGCCAGCAGTTTGAGTAGTCGCAGGCTCTATGGCTACACCTTC
17 | TRBD2 | TRBJ2-3 | TRBV7-3 | NA | CASSLMASGRMADTQYF | TGTGCCAGCAGCTTAATGGCTAGCGGGAGAATGGCAGATACGCAGTATTTT
11 | NA | TRBJ2-7 | TRBV20-1 | NA | CSASILAEQYF | TGCAGTGCTAGCATACTAGCCGAGCAGTACTTC
12 | NA | TRBJ2-3 | TRBV11-2 | many | CASSLSIDTQYF | TGTGCCAGCAGCCTTAGTATAGATACGCAGTATTTT
16 | NA | TRBJ2-2 | TRBV19 | few | CASSGNRLTDTGELFF | TGTGCCAGTAGCGGAAACAGGTTGACGGACACCGGGGAGCTGTTTTTT
18 | NA | TRBJ2-5 | TRBV6-2/TRBV6-3 | many | CASSYSNYDRGAQETQYF | TGTGCCAGCAGTTACTCGAACTACGATCGGGGGGCCCAAGAGACCCAGTACTTC
14 | NA | TRBJ2-7 | TRBV30 | many | CAWSVGLGGTEQYF | TGTGCCTGGAGTGTTGGGCTAGGAGGAACCGAGCAGTACTTC
17 | TRBD2 | TRBJ2-1 | TRBV20-1 | few | CSARDWGRVPGGNEQFF | TGCAGTGCTAGAGATTGGGGGAGGGTCCCCGGGGGCAATGAGCAGTTCTTC
17 | TRBD2 | TRBJ2-3 | TRBV5-1 | few | CASSWTSGGAYTDTQYF | TGCGCCAGCAGCTGGACTAGCGGGGGGGCATACACAGATACGCAGTATTTT
15 | TRBD2 | TRBJ2-3 | TRBV5-1 | many | CASSLGSGRTDTQYF | TGCGCCAGCAGCTTAGGAAGCGGGAGAACAGATACGCAGTATTTT
18 | NA | TRBJ2-6 | TRBV28 | many | CASSLGVAEKVGANVLTF | TGTGCCAGCAGTCTCGGGGTAGCGGAGAAGGTTGGGGCCAACGTCCTGACTTTC
14 | NA | TRBJ2-1 | TRBV24-1 | NA | CATSDRAVGNEQFF | TGTGCCACCAGTGATAGGGCAGTAGGCAATGAGCAGTTCTTC
14 | NA | TRBJ2-5 | TRBV19 | NA | CASSIRAGEETQYF | TGTGCCAGTAGTATCAGGGCTGGCGAAGAGACCCAGTACTTC
17 | NA | TRBJ2-7 | TRBV28 | many | CASSVATLPSGVYEQYF | TGTGCCAGCAGTGTCGCGACTCTTCCGTCTGGGGTTTACGAGCAGTACTTC
16 | TRBD2 | TRBJ2-6 | TRBV30 | NA | CAGVTSASSGANVLTF | TGTGCCGGGGTGACTAGCGCCAGCTCTGGGGCCAACGTCCTGACTTTC
14 | NA | TRBJ2-7 | TRBV5-1 | NA | CASSQTDGPYEQYF | TGCGCCAGCAGCCAGACGGACGGACCCTACGAGCAGTACTTC
17 | NA | TRBJ1-5 | TRBV28 | many | CASSPQRGHSSNQPQHF | TGTGCCAGCAGCCCCCAGAGGGGACACTCTAGCAATCAGCCCCAGCATTTT
15 | TRBD2 | TRBJ2-7 | TRBV9 | many | CASSVGLAGLYEQYF | TGTGCCAGCAGCGTAGGACTAGCGGGACTATACGAGCAGTACTTC
13 | NA | TRBJ1-1 | TRBV3-1 | many | CASSQDFDTEAFF | TGTGCCAGCAGCCAAGATTTTGACACTGAAGCTTTCTTT
12 | NA | TRBJ1-6 | TRBV20-1 | NA | CSARDRVSPLHF | TGCAGTGCTAGAGACAGGGTCTCACCCCTCCACTTT
16 | TRBD1 | TRBJ1-4 | TRBV27 | NA | CASSLPRGRANEKLFF | TGTGCCAGCAGTTTACCCAGGGGGAGGGCTAATGAAAAACTGTTTTTT
18 | NA | TRBJ2-1 | TRBV6-1 | many | CASTTYPEQGRSYNEQFF | TGTGCCAGCACCACTTACCCCGAACAGGGTCGCTCCTACAATGAGCAGTTCTTC
15 | NA | TRBJ2-3 | TRBV10-1 | few | CASSEGLHSTDTQYF | TGCGCCAGCAGTGAAGGCCTTCATAGCACAGATACGCAGTATTTT
13 | NA | TRBJ1-4 | TRBV6-1 | NA | CASSVGANEKLFF | TGTGCCAGCAGTGTAGGGGCTAATGAAAAACTGTTTTTT